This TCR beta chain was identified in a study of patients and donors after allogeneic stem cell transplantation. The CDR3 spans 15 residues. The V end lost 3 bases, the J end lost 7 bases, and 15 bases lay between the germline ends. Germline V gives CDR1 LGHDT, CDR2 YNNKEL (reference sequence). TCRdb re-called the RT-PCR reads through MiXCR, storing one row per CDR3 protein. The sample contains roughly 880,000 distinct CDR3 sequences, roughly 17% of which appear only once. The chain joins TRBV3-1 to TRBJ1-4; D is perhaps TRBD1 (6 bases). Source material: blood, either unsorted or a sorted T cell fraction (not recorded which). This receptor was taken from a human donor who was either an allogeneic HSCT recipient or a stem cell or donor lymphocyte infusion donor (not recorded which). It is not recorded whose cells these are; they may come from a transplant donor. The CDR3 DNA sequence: TGTGCCAGCAGCCACCTAGCAGGGGTGGGTGAAAAACTGTTTTTT. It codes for CASSHLAGVGEKLFF.